A selection of T cell receptor beta chains follows, all from one sample in a study of long-term antiretroviral therapy in people with HIV. Generated by immunoSEQ multiplex PCR, the TCRdb table keeps only in-frame clones and is missing some. The sample lists around 22,000 clones, around 80% occurring once. The specimen was unsorted PBMCs, collected around 4.2 years after starting antiretroviral therapy. The receptors come from a man aged 25-40 years with HIV. Each CDR3 is given with its conserved first and last residue. The D gene is left open where the match is weak. Clone size is shown for a subset of rows, as once, few, many or a class of expanded clone.

V: TRBV7-3; size: .; J: TRBJ2-1; D: TRBD2; CDR3: CVIPRLAGGDNEQFF; DNA: TGTGTCATTCCCCGACTAGCGGGAGGCGACAATGAGCAGTTCTTC
V: TRBV6-6; size: .; J: TRBJ2-3; D: .; CDR3: CASSYSSVDSTDTQYF; DNA: TGTGCCAGCAGTTACTCGTCGGTGGATTCCACAGATACGCAGTATTTT
V: TRBV27; size: once; J: TRBJ1-1; D: .; CDR3: CASSSQGRTEAFF; DNA: TGTGCCAGCAGTTCGCAGGGTCGGACTGAAGCTTTCTTT
V: TRBV30; size: .; J: TRBJ1-5; D: .; CDR3: CAWTDNSNQPQHF; DNA: TGTGCCTGGACAGATAATAGCAATCAGCCCCAGCATTTT
V: TRBV27; size: .; J: TRBJ2-7; D: TRBD1; CDR3: CASRRQGSTYEQYF; DNA: TGTGCCAGCAGGAGACAGGGGAGCACCTACGAGCAGTACTTC
V: TRBV5-1; size: once; J: TRBJ1-3; D: .; CDR3: CASSLPGNTIYF; DNA: TGCGCCAGCAGCTTACCTGGAAACACCATATATTTT
V: TRBV15; size: .; J: TRBJ2-7; D: TRBD1; CDR3: CATSGDRASYEQYF; DNA: TGTGCCACCAGCGGGGACAGGGCCTCCTACGAGCAGTACTTC
V: TRBV5-1; size: .; J: TRBJ2-3; D: TRBD2; CDR3: CASSLGGSRTDTQYF; DNA: TGCGCCAGCAGCTTGGGCGGGAGCCGAACAGATACGCAGTATTTT
V: TRBV10-2; size: .; J: TRBJ2-1; D: TRBD2; CDR3: CASTSSGGSVDEQFF; DNA: TGCGCCAGCACCTCTAGCGGGGGTTCCGTGGATGAGCAGTTCTTC
V: TRBV30; size: .; J: TRBJ1-5; D: .; CDR3: CAWSAGVSSQPQHF; DNA: TGTGCCTGGAGCGCAGGGGTTTCCTCTCAGCCCCAGCATTTT
V: TRBV6-1; size: .; J: TRBJ2-7; D: .; CDR3: CASSEEPFLYEQYF; DNA: TGTGCCAGCAGTGAAGAGCCCTTCCTGTACGAGCAGTACTTC
V: TRBV2; size: .; J: TRBJ1-2; D: .; CDR3: CASSYSGTLNYGYTF; DNA: TGTGCCAGCAGTTACTCCGGGACTTTAAACTATGGCTACACCTTC
V: TRBV19; size: .; J: TRBJ1-5; D: .; CDR3: CASSIVDRNNQPQHF; DNA: TGTGCCAGTAGTATTGTCGACAGAAACAATCAGCCCCAGCATTTT
V: TRBV12-5; size: .; J: TRBJ1-2; D: TRBD1; CDR3: CASGQGGIVGYTF; DNA: TGTGCTAGCGGACAGGGGGGGATAGTTGGCTACACCTTC
V: TRBV5-1; size: .; J: TRBJ2-1; D: TRBD2; CDR3: CASSSIAGGPSEQFF; DNA: TGCGCCAGCAGCTCGATAGCGGGGGGGCCCAGTGAGCAGTTCTTC
V: TRBV7-9; size: .; J: TRBJ2-5; D: .; CDR3: CASSPSGETQYF; DNA: TGTGCCAGCAGCCCTTCAGGAGAGACCCAGTACTTC
V: TRBV6-5; size: once; J: TRBJ2-7; D: TRBD2; CDR3: CASSYESSGLSYEQYF; DNA: TGTGCCAGCAGTTACGAGTCTAGCGGGCTTTCCTACGAGCAGTACTTC
V: TRBV27; size: .; J: TRBJ1-5; D: .; CDR3: CASSLQGLGQPQHF; DNA: TGTGCCAGCAGTCTACAGGGTTTGGGTCAGCCCCAGCATTTT
V: TRBV13; size: .; J: TRBJ2-7; D: .; CDR3: CASSPQSTYEQYF; DNA: TGTGCCAGCAGCCCCCAATCAACCTACGAGCAGTACTTC
V: TRBV7-6; size: .; J: TRBJ2-7; D: TRBD1; CDR3: CASSHLPGQGSNEQYF; DNA: TGTGCCAGCAGCCACCTTCCGGGACAGGGTTCGAACGAGCAGTACTTC
V: TRBV4-2; size: once; J: TRBJ1-4; D: .; CDR3: CASSQGVVANEKLFF; DNA: TGTGCCAGCAGCCAAGGGGTAGTGGCTAATGAAAAACTGTTTTTT
V: TRBV6-4; size: .; J: TRBJ1-5; D: TRBD1; CDR3: CASSDLPGQGQILVLSQPQHF; DNA: TGTGCCAGCAGTGACCTCCCGGGACAGGGGCAGATACTGGTCCTGTCGCAGCCCCAGCATTTT
V: TRBV7-8; size: .; J: TRBJ2-7; D: .; CDR3: CALTPAGTYEQYF; DNA: TGTGCACTCACCCCCGCAGGTACCTACGAGCAGTACTTC
V: TRBV30; size: medium-sized; J: TRBJ2-7; D: TRBD1; CDR3: CAWSVGQGVIYEQYF; DNA: TGTGCCTGGAGTGTAGGACAGGGGGTGATCTACGAGCAGTACTTC
V: TRBV30; size: .; J: TRBJ1-1; D: TRBD1; CDR3: CAWSADRGLTEAFF; DNA: TGTGCCTGGAGTGCCGACAGGGGGCTGACGGAAGCTTTCTTT
V: TRBV15; size: .; J: TRBJ1-5; D: .; CDR3: CATSRDRTGSSNQPQHF; DNA: TGTGCCACCAGCAGAGATCGAACAGGGAGTAGCAATCAGCCCCAGCATTTT
V: TRBV7-2; size: .; J: TRBJ2-3; D: TRBD2; CDR3: CASSPDSGGTDTQYF; DNA: TGTGCCAGCAGCCCGGATAGCGGGGGCACAGATACGCAGTATTTT
V: TRBV7-9; size: .; J: TRBJ1-1; D: .; CDR3: CASSPRAEAFF; DNA: TGTGCCAGCAGCCCACGGGCGGAAGCTTTCTTT
V: TRBV6-6; size: once; J: TRBJ2-1; D: TRBD1; CDR3: CASSYSGGQGFNEQFF; DNA: TGTGCCAGCAGTTACTCTGGGGGACAGGGGTTCAATGAGCAGTTCTTC
V: TRBV27; size: .; J: TRBJ1-6; D: .; CDR3: CASSLSTDSPLHF; DNA: TGTGCCAGCAGTTTATCCACAGATTCACCCCTCCACTTT
V: TRBV4-1; size: .; J: TRBJ1-4; D: .; CDR3: CASSQDRRSATNEKLFF; DNA: TGCGCCAGCAGCCAAGACCGACGGTCTGCAACTAATGAAAAACTGTTTTTT
V: TRBV11-3; size: .; J: TRBJ1-2; D: .; CDR3: CASSPGPSNYGYTF; DNA: TGTGCCAGCAGTCCAGGACCATCTAACTATGGCTACACCTTC
V: TRBV7-9; size: .; J: TRBJ2-7; D: TRBD1; CDR3: CASSRDRVGYF; DNA: TGTGCCAGCAGCCGGGACAGGGTGGGGTACTTC
V: TRBV29-1; size: once; J: TRBJ2-7; D: TRBD2; CDR3: CSVPGTSGIEQYF; DNA: TGCAGCGTTCCCGGGACTAGCGGGATCGAGCAGTACTTC
V: TRBV13; size: .; J: TRBJ2-7; D: .; CDR3: CASSLPSTDPYEQYF; DNA: TGTGCCAGCAGCTTACCATCGACGGACCCCTACGAGCAGTACTTC
V: TRBV7-9; size: .; J: TRBJ1-1; D: .; CDR3: CASSSQAHREAEAFF; DNA: TGTGCCAGCAGCTCGCAAGCTCACAGGGAAGCTGAAGCTTTCTTT
V: TRBV7-9; size: .; J: TRBJ2-1; D: TRBD1; CDR3: CASSLEGARWQFF; DNA: TGTGCCAGCAGCTTAGAGGGGGCCCGGTGGCAGTTCTTC
V: TRBV14; size: .; J: TRBJ2-7; D: .; CDR3: CASSVRGNLYEQYF; DNA: TGTGCCAGCAGCGTCCGGGGAAACCTCTACGAGCAGTACTTC
V: TRBV7-8; size: .; J: TRBJ2-2; D: .; CDR3: CASSPSVPSGELFF; DNA: TGTGCCAGCAGCCCCAGTGTACCGTCCGGGGAGCTGTTTTTT
V: TRBV19; size: .; J: TRBJ2-6; D: .; CDR3: CATSGSSSGANVLTF; DNA: TGTGCCACTTCAGGGAGCAGCTCTGGGGCCAACGTCCTGACTTTC
V: TRBV2; size: .; J: TRBJ1-1; D: .; CDR3: CASTMGALEPEAFF; DNA: TGTGCCAGCACCATGGGGGCGCTGGAGCCTGAAGCTTTCTTT
V: TRBV19; size: .; J: TRBJ2-7; D: TRBD2; CDR3: CASSASGSTLYEQYF; DNA: TGTGCCAGTAGTGCTAGCGGGAGCACTTTGTACGAGCAGTACTTC
V: TRBV19; size: .; J: TRBJ1-5; D: .; CDR3: CASSIRGYSNQPQHF; DNA: TGTGCCAGTAGTATCCGGGGGTATAGCAATCAGCCCCAGCATTTT
V: TRBV27; size: once; J: TRBJ2-3; D: TRBD2; CDR3: CASSFYGGADTQYF; DNA: TGTGCCAGCAGTTTTTATGGGGGGGCAGATACGCAGTATTTT
V: TRBV30; size: once; J: TRBJ1-2; D: .; CDR3: CAWSVKQGGGYTF; DNA: TGTGCCTGGAGTGTAAAACAGGGTGGGGGCTACACCTTC
V: TRBV7-9; size: .; J: TRBJ2-1; D: TRBD2; CDR3: CASRLAPGGNYNEQFF; DNA: TGTGCCAGCAGGCTCGCGCCGGGAGGGAACTACAATGAGCAGTTCTTC
V: TRBV7-2; size: .; J: TRBJ2-1; D: .; CDR3: CASSGRWVYNEQFF; DNA: TGTGCCAGCTCTGGGCGGTGGGTCTACAATGAGCAGTTCTTC
V: TRBV18; size: .; J: TRBJ1-1; D: .; CDR3: CASSPPKSPNTEAFF; DNA: TGTGCCAGCTCACCACCGAAATCCCCGAACACTGAAGCTTTCTTT
V: TRBV7-9; size: .; J: TRBJ2-2; D: TRBD2; CDR3: CASTPGLAAGELFF; DNA: TGTGCCAGCACTCCGGGACTAGCTGCCGGGGAGCTGTTTTTT
V: TRBV2; size: once; J: TRBJ1-6; D: TRBD1; CDR3: CASTSRQGADSPLHF; DNA: TGTGCCAGCACGTCCAGACAGGGTGCGGATTCACCCCTCCACTTT
V: TRBV5-5; size: .; J: TRBJ1-2; D: .; CDR3: CASSTTVSLGGYTF; DNA: TGTGCCAGCAGCACTACAGTGTCGCTCGGGGGCTACACCTTC
V: TRBV5-1; size: .; J: TRBJ2-5; D: TRBD1; CDR3: CASSYGTGGEETQYF; DNA: TGCGCCAGCAGCTACGGGACAGGGGGCGAGGAGACCCAGTACTTC
V: TRBV7-9; size: .; J: TRBJ1-1; D: TRBD1; CDR3: CASSLGRTGTEAFF; DNA: TGTGCCAGCAGCTTAGGTAGGACAGGCACTGAAGCTTTCTTT